This T cell receptor (beta chain) was sequenced for a study of blood T cells in healthy people across ages. General study points: Roughly linear declines in TCR beta diversity per million T cells occurred with age.

A second PCR of roughly 7 to 11 cycles used a sample-barcoded 5' primer and a J-beta primer mix. Using its own MiXCR run on the 5' RACE reads, TCRdb lists one record per CDR3 protein. The sample lists about 730,000 distinct CDR3 sequences; around 46% were seen once. Germline assignment: CDR1 SGHDN and CDR2 FVKESK. CDR3 size: 15 residues. Details on this clonotype: Its specificity is not known.

Sample: blood. The chain uses TRBV14 and TRBJ2-1; perhaps TRBD2 as D (5 bases). The DNA matches TRBJ2-7 better at its end, which makes the J call doubtful. The clonotype comes from a woman aged 55-70 years in good health. The CDR3 region is CASSQQRSSYNEQYF. CDR3 nucleotide sequence: TGTGCCAGCAGCCAACAGCGGAGCTCCTACAATGAGCAGTACTTC.